This section outlines one TCR beta chain sequence together with its context. The antigen is undetermined. TCRdb's table, derived via immunoSEQ multiplex PCR, lists solely in-frame clones and lacks some. Here the sample spans over 35,000 clones, roughly 83% being singletons. This entry is derived from a study of a mutant IDH1 vaccine in newly diagnosed glioma. Background on the study: During weeks 1, 3, 5, 7, 11, 15, 19 and 23, patients received eight vaccinations. Vaccine administration was initiated 4-6 weeks following radiotherapy alone, or with temozolomide cycles. Treatment recipients were roughly 62% male and around 40% female, and their mean age was about 40 years. Patients' prior therapy spanned radiotherapy, temozolomide, or both; most underwent both.

Looked up from germline, CDR1 is SNHLY and CDR2 is FYNNEI. CDR3 length: 13 residues. Trimming shortened V by 8 bases and J by 3 bases, and 14 bases separated the two germline ends. Described time point: week 23, last vaccination. With topical imiquimod, each dose of the vaccine consisted of 300 ug of mutant IDH1 20-mer peptide. The V gene is TRBV2, the J gene TRBJ2-7; D assignment may be TRBD1 or TRBD2 (6 bases each). The source material was PBMCs, sampled from a glioma patient whose treatment included an IDH1 peptide vaccine. This clonotype was obtained from a woman under 30 with glioma. Some clones in this sample may be carry-over from other donors' samples. The DNA of the CDR3 is TGTGCCAGCTTGGGGGGCCTGATCTACGAGCAGTACTTC. Translated, it gives CASLGGLIYEQYF.